Below, 25 T cell receptor beta chains from the same sample are listed, as sequenced in a study of early T cells in non-severe SARS-CoV-2 infection. TCRdb reprocessed the 5' RACE reads with MiXCR, giving one entry per CDR3 protein. Of about 38,000 distinct CDR3 sequences in the sample, 6% to 7.5% were seen once. The specimen was whole blood, collected at baseline. These receptor sequences come from an adult who was a healthcare worker with PCR-confirmed SARS-CoV-2 infection or an uninfected control (not recorded which).

In this sample, this clonotype turned up many times. The chain carries TRBV14 and TRBJ2-5, with 7 bases that match TRBD2. J lost 5 bases, V lost 2 bases, and 5 bases had no gene match. CDR3 length: 14 amino acids. Germline loops: CDR1 SGHDN, CDR2 FVKESK. CDR3 in amino acids: CASSQLQRGETQYF. The CDR3 DNA is TGTGCCAGCAGCCAATTACAGCGGGGTGAGACCCAGTACTTC.

This clonotype was counted a few times. The gene calls are TRBV7-6 and TRBJ1-5; D unclear. The CDR3 is made up of 13 amino acids. Germline CDR1 is SGHVS and CDR2 is FNYEAQ. V lost 5 bases to trimming and J lost 5 bases, with 10 bases between them. CDR3 amino acids: CASSQDEDQPQHF. DNA for the CDR3: TGTGCCAGCAGCCAGGACGAGGATCAGCCCCAGCATTTT. The full variable domain, rest sourced from reference TRBV7-6 and TRBJ1-5, is GAGVSQSPRYKVTKRGQDVALRCDPISGHVSLYWYRQALGQGPEFLTYFNYEAQQDKSGLPNDRFSAERPEGSISTLTIQRTEQRDSAMYRCASSQDEDQPQHFGDGTRLSIL.

This clonotype was seen many times. The chain joins TRBV2 to TRBJ2-7; 8 bases are a match to TRBD1. Germline values: CDR1 SNHLY, CDR2 FYNNEI. The CDR3 runs to 16 residues. V gave up 7 bases and J gave up 3 bases; unmatched junction bases: 14. The CDR3 bases are TGTGCCAGCAACCCCCCCTCTAGGACAGGGCTCTACGAGCAGTACTTC. The encoded protein is CASNPPSRTGLYEQYF.

The V gene is TRBV10-3, the J gene TRBJ1-1; 7 bases agree with TRBD1. Germline assignment: CDR1 ENHRY and CDR2 SYGVKD. This CDR3 region has 13 residues. With V trimmed by 4 bases and J by 4 bases, 3 bases remained unmatched. DNA for the CDR3: TGTGCCATCAGTGTTTCAGGGGGCACTGAAGCTTTCTTT. Amino acid sequence: CAISVSGGTEAFF.

This clonotype was counted ten times or more. V gene TRBV7-8 combines with J gene TRBJ1-5; TRBD1 aligns across 8 bases. CDR1 is SGHVS, CDR2 FQNEAQ, per germline. The CDR3 contains 14 residues. The ends lost 4 bases at V and 4 bases at J; junction bases unmatched: 3. CDR3 DNA: TGTGCCAGCAGCTGGACAGGGAAAAATCAGCCCCAGCATTTT. Translating gives CASSWTGKNQPQHF.

This clonotype turned up a few times. J is TRBJ1-5 and V is TRBV19; D remains unclear. The CDR3 has 16 amino acids. Deletions cut 7 bases from V and 5 bases from J, with 21 bases between. CDR1 and CDR2 (germline): LNHDA, SQIVND (reference sequence). The CDR3 coding sequence is TGTGCCAGTACCCTTGAGGCGGGGAGCCGCTATCAGCCCCAGCATTTT. It yields the protein CASTLEAGSRYQPQHF.

The table lists this clonotype with a few counts. The chain is built from TRBV20-1 and TRBJ2-1; 8 bases map to TRBD1. The germline gives CDR1 DFQATT, CDR2 SNEGSKA (reference sequence). After removal of 3 bases from V and 0 bases from J, the junction contained 22 bases not matched to a gene. The CDR3 contains 21 residues. CDR3 in amino acids: CSARQDRATPPLPSSYNEQFF. The CDR3, as DNA: TGCAGTGCTAGGCAGGACAGGGCGACACCCCCACTACCTAGCTCCTACAATGAGCAGTTCTTC.

As for this clonotype: This clone may be a read error of a much larger clone one base away. J is TRBJ2-3 and V is TRBV6-6, with TRBD2 matching 7 bases. Germline assignment: CDR1 MNHNY and CDR2 SVGAGI (reference sequence). The CDR3 has 15 residues. This CDR3 reads CASSLADYSIDTQYF. In DNA form, the CDR3 reads TGTGCCAGCAGCCTAGCGGATTATAGCATAGATACGCAGTATTTT.

In its sample, this clonotype was seen many times. This sequence joins TRBV12-3 or TRBV12-4 and TRBJ2-7, with D possibly being TRBD2 (5 bases). The CDR3 contains 14 residues. Between the trimmed V and J ends, which lost 1 base and 6 bases, there was a span of 13 bases. The CDR3 DNA follows: TGTGCCAGCAGTTTAGAGGGTAGCGAACGCGAGCAGTACTTC. Its protein product is CASSLEGSEREQYF.

This chain connects TRBV15 to TRBJ2-7; TRBD2 matches 11 bases. CDR1 is LNHNV, CDR2 YYDKDF, per germline (reference sequence). V trimming: 0 bases; J trimming: 3 bases; junction bases outside the gene matches: 13. This CDR3 spans 19 amino acids. The CDR3 sequence is CATSRDLTSGSVRNYEQYF. CDR3 DNA: TGTGCCACCAGCAGAGATTTAACTAGCGGGAGTGTAAGGAACTACGAGCAGTACTTC. The full variable domain, its missing parts supplied by reference TRBV15 and TRBJ2-7, is DAMVIQNPRYQVTQFGKPVTLSCSQTLNHNVMYWYQQKSSQAPKLLFHYYDKDFNNEADTPDNFQSRRPNTSFCFLDIRSPGLGDTAMYLCATSRDLTSGSVRNYEQYFGPGTRLTVT.

This clonotype was counted between two and nine times. V and J are TRBV20-1 and TRBJ2-3; D unresolved. The CDR3 extends over 15 amino acids. From germline, CDR1 is DFQATT and CDR2 SNEGSKA (reference sequence). Trimming removed 0 bases from V and 3 bases from J, with 13 bases in between. The CDR3 bases are TGCAGTGCTAGAGATCCCCAGTCTACTACAGATACGCAGTATTTT. Protein product: CSARDPQSTTDTQYF.

A few counts support this clonotype. The J gene is TRBJ2-7, the V gene TRBV10-3; 7 bases are shared with TRBD1. CDR1 and CDR2 from the germline V gene are ENHRY and SYGVKD. The V and J ends lost 5 bases and 5 bases, in that order; junction bases with no gene match: 3. The CDR3 consists of 12 residues. DNA of the CDR3: TGTGCCATCAGTTATACAGGGGACGAGCAGTACTTC. Amino acid sequence: CAISYTGDEQYF.

In its sample, this clonotype was seen once. This rearrangement joins TRBV27 to TRBJ2-1; 9 bases match TRBD2. The CDR3 spans 14 residues. The ends lost 6 bases at V and 6 bases at J; junction bases unmatched: 6. Germline CDR1 and CDR2: MNHEY and SMNVEV (reference sequence). CDR3 sequence reads: CASRVIAGVNEQFF. CDR3 DNA: TGTGCCAGCAGAGTAATAGCGGGAGTCAATGAGCAGTTCTTC.

For this clonotype: The junction shows a germline mismatch at one end, possibly a read error. The J gene is TRBJ1-3, the V gene TRBV20-1; D is possibly TRBD1 (5 bases). Germline assignment: CDR1 DFQATT and CDR2 SNEGSKA (reference sequence). The CDR3 extends over 17 amino acids. CDR3 coding DNA: TGCAGTGCTAGCGTCGTGACAGAGGCCGTCTCTGAAAACACCATATATTTT. It specifies CSASVVTEAVSENTIYF.

This clonotype occurred many times. The chain is built from TRBV6-6 and TRBJ1-6; 9 bases map to TRBD1. Germline-derived CDR1 and CDR2 are MNHNY and SVGAGI (reference sequence). The CDR3 covers 16 residues. V was clipped by 6 bases and J by 8 bases; unmatched bases: 11. The CDR3 DNA reads TGTGCCAGCAGGCCGGGACAGGGCTTGGTTTATTCACCCCTCCACTTT. Encoded protein: CASRPGQGLVYSPLHF.

Many counts were recorded for this clonotype. The J gene is TRBJ2-1, the V gene TRBV27; the match to TRBD2 covers 9 bases. The germline CDR1 and CDR2 sequences are MNHEY and SMNVEV (reference sequence). V gave up 1 base and J gave up 4 bases; unmatched junction bases: 8. CDR3 length: 17 residues. CDR3 nucleotide sequence: TGTGCCAGCAGTTTATGGTGGTCTAGCGGGGATTACAATGAGCAGTTCTTC. This codes for CASSLWWSSGDYNEQFF.

This clonotype was detected ten times or more. V gene TRBV4-1 combines with J gene TRBJ1-5, with 9 nucleotides matching TRBD1. Germline CDR1 is MGHRA and CDR2 is YSYEKL. The CDR3 has 15 residues. J was trimmed by 5 bases and V by 0 bases; bases with no gene match: 2. As DNA, the CDR3 is TGCGCCAGCAGCCAAGACGGACAGGGGTATCAGCCCCAGCATTTT. Encoded protein: CASSQDGQGYQPQHF.

This clonotype was counted at least ten times. CDR3 amino acids: CASSLAGGPAGELFF. CDR3 coding DNA: TGTGCCAGCAGCTTAGCGGGAGGGCCAGCCGGGGAGCTGTTTTTT. The chain uses TRBV7-3 and TRBJ2-2; TRBD2 matches 9 bases. The germline gives CDR1 SGHTA, CDR2 FQGTGA. V shed 2 bases and J 6 bases; nucleotides not matched to a gene: 4. The length of the CDR3 is 15 residues.

This clonotype was detected a few times. The chain couples TRBV11-2 to TRBJ2-1; maybe TRBD1 (7 bases). CDR3 length equals 16 residues. Trimming removed 7 bases from V and 4 bases from J, with 20 bases in between. Germline CDR1 is SGHAT and CDR2 is FQNNGV. CDR3 DNA sequence: TGTGCCAGCACCTCGTGGGGCGGGGACAGATACAATGAGCAGTTCTTC. Translating it yields CASTSWGGDRYNEQFF.

The chain combines TRBV6-6 with TRBJ1-1, with D possibly being TRBD1 (5 bases). The CDR3 length is 13 residues. The V end lost 7 bases, the J end lost 1 base, and 10 bases lay between the germline ends. Germline CDR1 MNHNY, CDR2 SVGAGI (reference sequence). The CDR3 nucleotides are TGTGCCAGCATTAGGGGTACGAACACTGAAGCTTTCTTT. It translates to CASIRGTNTEAFF.

This clonotype has only a few counts. The genes are TRBV28 and TRBJ2-5; 8 bases fit TRBD1. The CDR3 spans 14 residues. Germline lookup yields CDR1 MDHEN and CDR2 SYDVKM. V lost 2 bases and J lost 4; bases outside the gene matches: 3. Here the CDR3 DNA reads TGTGCCAGCAGTTTACTCAGGGGGCGAGAGACCCAGTACTTC. Amino acids: CASSLLRGRETQYF. The full variable domain, in which reference TRBV28 and TRBJ2-5 provide the parts outside the CDR3, is DVKVTQSSRYLVKRTGEKVFLECVQDMDHENMFWYRQDPGLGLRLIYFSYDVKMKEKGDIPEGYSVSREKKERFSLILESASTNQTSMYLCASSLLRGRETQYFGPGTRLLVL.

This clonotype has just a few counts. The V and J genes are TRBV6-5 and TRBJ2-5, with D unresolved. Trimming shortened V by 2 bases and J by 5 bases, and 9 bases separated the two germline ends. The germline CDR1 and CDR2 sequences are MNHEY and SVGAGI. The CDR3 contains 13 residues. CDR3 bases: TGTGCCAGCAGTTACCCCCCCGTGGAGACCCAGTACTTC. It codes for CASSYPPVETQYF.

The chain recombines TRBV20-1 with TRBJ2-1; D gene ambiguous. The CDR3 contains 14 residues. The V end lost 3 bases, the J end lost 0 bases, and 9 bases lay between the germline ends. Germline V gene data show CDR1 as DFQATT and CDR2 as SNEGSKA (reference sequence). The DNA of the CDR3 is TGCAGTGCTAGTCCTTGGAACTCCTACAATGAGCAGTTCTTC. This encodes CSASPWNSYNEQFF.

This clonotype was seen repeatedly, ten times or more. The genes are TRBV11-2 and TRBJ1-5, with TRBD1 matching 7 bases. J lost 3 bases, V lost 4 bases, and 3 bases had no gene match. This CDR3 has 14 amino acids. Germline CDR1 SGHAT, CDR2 FQNNGV. This CDR3 is CASSSTGVNQPQHF. CDR3 DNA sequence: TGTGCCAGCAGCTCAACAGGGGTCAATCAGCCCCAGCATTTT. The full variable domain, completed using reference TRBV11-2 and TRBJ1-5, is EAGVAQSPRYKIIEKRQSVAFWCNPISGHATLYWYQQILGQGPKLLIQFQNNGVVDDSQLPKDRFSAERLKGVDSTLKIQPAKLEDSAVYLCASSSTGVNQPQHFGDGTRLSIL.

The V and J genes are TRBV20-1 and TRBJ1-5; D is unclear. The V gene's germline CDR1 is DFQATT and CDR2 SNEGSKA (reference sequence). The CDR3 has 14 residues. V was shortened by 5 bases and J by 2 bases, with 13 bases between the two germline ends. The CDR3 is CSAPIATGNQPQHF. In DNA, the CDR3 is TGCAGTGCTCCAATAGCCACGGGCAATCAGCCCCAGCATTTT.